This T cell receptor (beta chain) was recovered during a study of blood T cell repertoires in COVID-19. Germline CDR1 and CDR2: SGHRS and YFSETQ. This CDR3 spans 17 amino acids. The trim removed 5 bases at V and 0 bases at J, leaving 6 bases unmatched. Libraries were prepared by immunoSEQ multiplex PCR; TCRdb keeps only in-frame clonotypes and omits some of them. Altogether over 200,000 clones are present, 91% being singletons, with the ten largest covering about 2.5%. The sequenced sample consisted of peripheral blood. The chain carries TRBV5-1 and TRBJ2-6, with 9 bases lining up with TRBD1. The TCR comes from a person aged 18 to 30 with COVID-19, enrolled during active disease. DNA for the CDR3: TGCGCCAGCAGACAGGGACAGGGCCTCTCTGGGGCCAACGTCCTGACTTTC. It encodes CASRQGQGLSGANVLTF.